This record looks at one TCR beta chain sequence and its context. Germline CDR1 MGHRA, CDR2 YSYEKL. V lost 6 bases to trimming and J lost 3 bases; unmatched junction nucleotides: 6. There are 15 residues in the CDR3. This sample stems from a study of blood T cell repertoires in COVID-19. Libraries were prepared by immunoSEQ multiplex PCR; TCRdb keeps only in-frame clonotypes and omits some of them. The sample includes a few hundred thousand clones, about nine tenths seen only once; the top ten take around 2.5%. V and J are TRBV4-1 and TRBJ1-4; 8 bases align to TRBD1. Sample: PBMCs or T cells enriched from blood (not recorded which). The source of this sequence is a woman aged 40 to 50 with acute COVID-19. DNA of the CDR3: TGCGCCAGCAGGGACCAGGGGGCGTCTAATGAAAAACTGTTTTTT. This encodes CASRDQGASNEKLFF.